What follows are 12 T cell receptor beta chains derived from one specimen sequenced in a study of vaccination effects on CD4 cells after COVID-19 (dated by TCRdb to between 2021 and 2023). The protocol used for the library was the immunoSEQ multiplex PCR assay. Held by TCRdb, this immuneACCESS table contains in-frame sequences only and omits some clones. Under half of the omission traces to an unresolved V gene where checked; the cause of the rest is unknown. This sample comprises roughly 33,000 clones, roughly four fifths of them detected only once. 5% to 7.5% of the sample comes from the top ten. For these receptors, no antigen is known. After about 9 days of culture, CD4+ T cells were isolated with the EasySep CD4+ T cell isolation kit. PCR-confirmed SARS-CoV-2 infection had occurred in convalescent patients between March and December 2020, before the Alpha, Beta and Delta variants emerged in the United States. Participants received two doses of either the BNT162b2 or the mRNA-1273 mRNA SARS-CoV-2 vaccine.

Sequenced here: CD4+ T cells from PBMCs cultured without peptide, sampled after COVID-19 vaccination. The receptor set was obtained from a human donor who had a prior SARS-CoV-2 infection.

V usage is TRBV7-3 and J usage is TRBJ2-3; 11 nucleotides line up with TRBD2. The CDR3 is made up of 16 amino acids. The V gene's germline CDR1 is SGHTA and CDR2 FQGTGA. V was clipped by 5 bases and J by 4 bases; unmatched bases: 8. The CDR3 loop is CASSKVAGGGPDTQYF. The CDR3 DNA sequence: TGTGCCAGCAGCAAGGTAGCGGGAGGGGGGCCAGATACGCAGTATTTT.

The gene calls are TRBV20-1 and TRBJ2-3; D is possibly TRBD1 or TRBD2 (5 bases each). The CDR3 has 14 amino acids. Germline values: CDR1 DFQATT, CDR2 SNEGSKA (reference sequence). V lost 3 bases and J 9 bases, leaving 19 bases between the germline ends. The CDR3 reads CSASPGPAGMTQYF. In DNA, the CDR3 is TGCAGTGCTAGTCCGGGACCCGCGGGTATGACGCAGTATTTT.

The CDR3 loop reads CASSLRGIAGSRSSGANVLTF. The CDR3 DNA follows: TGTGCCAGCAGCTTAAGGGGTATAGCGGGGTCACGGAGCTCTGGGGCCAACGTCCTGACTTTC. The V call is TRBV7-3, the J call TRBJ2-6, with 8 nucleotides matching TRBD2. The CDR3 runs 21 residues. Losses at the gene ends were 1 base for V and 0 bases for J; bases not matched to a gene: 14. Germline V gene sequence: CDR1 SGHTA, CDR2 FQGTGA. The whole variable domain, remainder taken from reference TRBV7-3 and TRBJ2-6, is GAGVSQTPSNKVTEKGKYVELRCDPISGHTALYWYRQSLGQGPEFLIYFQGTGAADDSGLPNDRFFAVRPEGSVSTLKIQRTERGDSAVYLCASSLRGIAGSRSSGANVLTFGAGSRLTVL.

The chain has TRBV10-3 and TRBJ1-1, with D hard to call. This CDR3 spans 14 amino acids. CDR1 is ENHRY, CDR2 SYGVKD, per germline. V dropped 5 bases and J dropped 1 base, with 11 bases sitting between them. The CDR3 DNA reads as TGTGCCATCAGTTCCGCTTTTGGGAACACTGAAGCTTTCTTT. Encoded protein: CAISSAFGNTEAFF.

The rearrangement links TRBV18 to TRBJ2-1; 8 bases line up with TRBD2. CDR3 length: 14 residues. The trim removed 6 bases at V and 3 bases at J, leaving 4 bases unmatched. CDR1 and CDR2 from the germline V gene are KGHSH and LQKENI. The CDR3 reads CASSPTSGYNEQFF. The CDR3 DNA reads TGTGCCAGCTCGCCCACTAGCGGCTACAATGAGCAGTTCTTC.

The chain joins TRBV9 to TRBJ1-5, with D perhaps matching TRBD1 (6 bases). This CDR3 spans 15 amino acids. V gave up 0 bases and J gave up 7 bases, with 14 bases separating them. Germline assignment: CDR1 SGDLS and CDR2 YYNGEE. The CDR3 loop is CASSVGAGAYQPQHF. The CDR3 DNA sequence: TGTGCCAGCAGCGTAGGGGCAGGGGCTTACCAGCCCCAGCATTTT.

The rearrangement uses TRBV4-3 and TRBJ2-3, with TRBD2 as a possible D gene (6 bases). The CDR3 covers 15 residues. The V end was cut by 4 bases, the J end by 4 bases, with 15 bases between. Germline CDR1 reads LGHNA; CDR2 reads YSLEER. Here the CDR3 DNA reads TGCGCCAGCAGCCCCCGGCAGGGCGGGGCAGATACGCAGTATTTT. It yields the protein CASSPRQGGADTQYF.

The chain couples TRBV24-1 to TRBJ2-2, with TRBD2 identical over 11 bases. Unmatched junction bases numbered 7, after V lost 2 bases and J lost 3 bases. The germline V gene has CDR1 KGHDR and CDR2 SFDVKD. This CDR3 region has 18 residues. Here the CDR3 DNA reads TGTGCCACCAGTGATTCGATGACTAGCGGGATATACACCGGGGAGCTGTTTTTT. As protein: CATSDSMTSGIYTGELFF.

The chain has TRBV5-4 and TRBJ1-2; TRBD1 is a possible D gene (6 bases). CDR1 is SGHNT and CDR2 is YYREEE in the germline V gene (reference sequence). Trimming left V 0 bases short and J 4 bases short, with 16 bases between. The length of the CDR3 is 16 residues. CDR3 protein: CASSLGGGGQSYGYTF. Here the CDR3 DNA reads TGTGCCAGCAGCTTGGGCGGCGGGGGGCAGAGCTATGGCTACACCTTC.

The V call is TRBV2, the J call TRBJ2-7; D remains unclear. CDR1 SNHLY and CDR2 FYNNEI come from the germline V gene. The length of the CDR3 is 14 residues. Trimming pared 7 bases from V and 4 bases from J, leaving 17 bases between. The CDR3 reads CASMERTIEYEQYF. The CDR3, as DNA: TGTGCCAGCATGGAACGCACGATAGAATACGAGCAGTACTTC.

CDR3 loop: CASSPGPNTGELFF. The CDR3 bases are TGTGCCAGCAGCCCGGGGCCGAACACCGGGGAGCTGTTTTTT. The chain uses TRBV9 and TRBJ2-2, with D possibly called TRBD1 or TRBD2 (5 bases each). The CDR3 loop spans 14 amino acids. Trimming took off 4 bases at V and 0 bases at J, with 7 bases between the two ends. Germline CDR1 reads SGDLS; CDR2 reads YYNGEE.

The chain uses TRBV7-2 and TRBJ1-3; no reliable D call. Germline CDR1 and CDR2: SGHTA and FQGNSA. The length of the CDR3 is 15 residues. Deletions cut 3 bases from V and 4 bases from J, with 13 bases between. CDR3 bases: TGTGCCAGCAGCTTTTACCCACCCAGGGGAAACACCATATATTTT. Amino acids: CASSFYPPRGNTIYF.